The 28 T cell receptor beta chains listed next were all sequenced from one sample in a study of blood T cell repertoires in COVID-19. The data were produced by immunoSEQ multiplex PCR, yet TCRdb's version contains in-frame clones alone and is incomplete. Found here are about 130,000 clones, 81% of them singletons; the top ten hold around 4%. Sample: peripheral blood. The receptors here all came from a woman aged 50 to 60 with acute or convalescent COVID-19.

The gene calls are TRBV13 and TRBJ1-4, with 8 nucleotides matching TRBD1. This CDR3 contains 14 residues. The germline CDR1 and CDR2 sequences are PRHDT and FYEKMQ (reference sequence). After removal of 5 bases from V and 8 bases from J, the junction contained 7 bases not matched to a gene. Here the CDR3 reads CASSAQGAGEKLFF. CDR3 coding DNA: TGTGCCAGCAGCGCCCAGGGGGCTGGGGAAAAACTGTTTTTT.

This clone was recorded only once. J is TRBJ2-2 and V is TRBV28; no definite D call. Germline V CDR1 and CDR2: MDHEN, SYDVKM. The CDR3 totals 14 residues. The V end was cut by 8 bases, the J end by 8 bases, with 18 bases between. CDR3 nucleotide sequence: TGTGCCAGCGTTGACTGGAACCCTGTAGGGGAGCTGTTTTTT. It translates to CASVDWNPVGELFF.

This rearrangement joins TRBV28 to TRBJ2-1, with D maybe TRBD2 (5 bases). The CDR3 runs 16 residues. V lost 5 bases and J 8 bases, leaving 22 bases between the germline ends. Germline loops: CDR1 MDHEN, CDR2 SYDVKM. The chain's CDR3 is CASSSPPGKLLYEQFF. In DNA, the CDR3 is TGTGCCAGCAGTAGCCCCCCGGGGAAGCTTTTATATGAGCAGTTCTTC.

The CDR3 DNA is TGCGCCAGCAGCTTGAGCGGGGGGCAGGACACTGAAGCTTTCTTT. It yields the protein CASSLSGGQDTEAFF. The V and J genes are TRBV5-1 and TRBJ1-1, with D perhaps matching TRBD1 (6 bases). Trimming removed 1 base from V and 3 bases from J, with 13 bases in between. CDR3 length: 15 amino acids. The germline gives CDR1 SGHRS, CDR2 YFSETQ. The whole variable domain, filled in from reference TRBV5-1 and TRBJ1-1, reads KAGVTQTPRYLIKTRGQQVTLSCSPISGHRSVSWYQQTPGQGLQFLFEYFSETQRNKGNFPGRFSGRQFSNSRSEMNVSTLELGDSALYLCASSLSGGQDTEAFFGQGTRLTVV.

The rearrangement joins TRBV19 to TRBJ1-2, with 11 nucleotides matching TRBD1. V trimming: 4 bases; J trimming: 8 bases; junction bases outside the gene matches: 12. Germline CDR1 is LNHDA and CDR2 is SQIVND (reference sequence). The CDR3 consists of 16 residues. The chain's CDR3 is CASSTGTGGKAGGYTF. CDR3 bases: TGTGCCAGTAGTACGGGGACAGGGGGAAAGGCAGGCGGCTACACCTTC.

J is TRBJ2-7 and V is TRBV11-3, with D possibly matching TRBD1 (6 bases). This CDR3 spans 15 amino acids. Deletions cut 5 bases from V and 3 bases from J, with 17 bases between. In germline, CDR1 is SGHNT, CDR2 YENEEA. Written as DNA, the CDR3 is TGTGCCAGCAGCCTCGACAGGATGCCGGACTACGAGCAGTACTTC. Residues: CASSLDRMPDYEQYF.

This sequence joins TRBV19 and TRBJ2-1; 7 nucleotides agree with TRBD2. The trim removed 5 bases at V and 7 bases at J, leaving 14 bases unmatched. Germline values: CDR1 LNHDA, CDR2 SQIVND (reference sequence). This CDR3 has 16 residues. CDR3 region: CASSDTGTRRGNEQFF. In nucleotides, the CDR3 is TGTGCCAGTAGTGACACCGGGACCCGGCGGGGGAATGAGCAGTTCTTC.

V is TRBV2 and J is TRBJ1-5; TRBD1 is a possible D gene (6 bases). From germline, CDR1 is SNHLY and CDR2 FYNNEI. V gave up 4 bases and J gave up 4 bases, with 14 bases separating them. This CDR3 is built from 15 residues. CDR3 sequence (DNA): TGTGCCAGCAGTGCCCAGGGGCTGGGGAATCAGCCCCAGCATTTT. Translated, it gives CASSAQGLGNQPQHF.

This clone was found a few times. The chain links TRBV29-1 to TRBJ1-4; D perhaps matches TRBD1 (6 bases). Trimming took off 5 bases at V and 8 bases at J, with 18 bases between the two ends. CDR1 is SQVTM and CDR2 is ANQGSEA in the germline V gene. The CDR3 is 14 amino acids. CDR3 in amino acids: CSVKGTGFGEKLFF. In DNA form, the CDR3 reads TGCAGCGTTAAAGGAACAGGGTTCGGGGAAAAACTGTTTTTT. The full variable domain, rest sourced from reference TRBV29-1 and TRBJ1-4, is SAVISQKPSRDICQRGTSLTIQCQVDSQVTMMFWYRQQPGQSLTLIATANQGSEATYESGFVIDKFPISRPNLTFSTLTVSNMSPEDSSIYLCSVKGTGFGEKLFFGSGTQLSVL.

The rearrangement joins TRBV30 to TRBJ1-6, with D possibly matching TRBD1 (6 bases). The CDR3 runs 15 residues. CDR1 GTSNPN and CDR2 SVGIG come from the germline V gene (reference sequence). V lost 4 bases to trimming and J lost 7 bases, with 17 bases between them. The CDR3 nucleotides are TGTGCCTGGAATAATCAGGGGAATTGGAATTCACCCCTCCACTTT. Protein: CAWNNQGNWNSPLHF.

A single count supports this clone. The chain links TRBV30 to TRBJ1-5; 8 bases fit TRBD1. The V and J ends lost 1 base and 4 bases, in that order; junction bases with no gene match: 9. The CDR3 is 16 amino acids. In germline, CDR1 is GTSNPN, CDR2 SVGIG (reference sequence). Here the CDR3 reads CAWSAGTGGGNQPQHF. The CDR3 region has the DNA TGTGCCTGGAGTGCTGGGACAGGAGGAGGGAATCAGCCCCAGCATTTT.

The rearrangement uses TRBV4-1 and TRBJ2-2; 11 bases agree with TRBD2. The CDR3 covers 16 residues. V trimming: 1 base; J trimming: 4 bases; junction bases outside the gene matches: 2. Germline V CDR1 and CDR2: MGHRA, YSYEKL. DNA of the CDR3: TGCGCCAGCAGCCAAGGACTAGCGGGGATCACCGGGGAGCTGTTTTTT. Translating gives CASSQGLAGITGELFF.

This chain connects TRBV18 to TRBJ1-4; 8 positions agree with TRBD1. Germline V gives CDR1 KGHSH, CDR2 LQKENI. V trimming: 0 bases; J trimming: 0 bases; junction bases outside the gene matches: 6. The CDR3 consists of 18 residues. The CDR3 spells CASSPPGQGTSTNEKLFF. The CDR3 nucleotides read TGTGCCAGCTCACCACCTGGACAGGGTACATCAACTAATGAAAAACTGTTTTTT.

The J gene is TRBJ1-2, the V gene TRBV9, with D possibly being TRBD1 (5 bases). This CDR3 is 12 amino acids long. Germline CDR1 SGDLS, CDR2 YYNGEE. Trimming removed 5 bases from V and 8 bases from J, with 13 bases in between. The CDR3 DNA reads TGTGCCAGCAGAGCCGGGGGTCAAGGCTACACCTTC. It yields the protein CASRAGGQGYTF.

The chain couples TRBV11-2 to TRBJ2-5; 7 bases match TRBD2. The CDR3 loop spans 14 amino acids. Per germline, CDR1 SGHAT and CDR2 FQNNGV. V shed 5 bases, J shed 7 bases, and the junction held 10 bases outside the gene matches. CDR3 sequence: CASSPRGGDLTQYF. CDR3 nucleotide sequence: TGTGCCAGCAGCCCCCGCGGGGGAGATTTGACCCAGTACTTC.

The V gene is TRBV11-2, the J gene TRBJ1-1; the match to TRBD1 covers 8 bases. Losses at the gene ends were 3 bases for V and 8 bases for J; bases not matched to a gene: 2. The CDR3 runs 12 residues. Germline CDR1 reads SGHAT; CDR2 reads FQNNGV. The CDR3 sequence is CASSFNRGEAFF. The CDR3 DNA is TGTGCCAGCAGCTTTAACAGGGGGGAAGCTTTCTTT.

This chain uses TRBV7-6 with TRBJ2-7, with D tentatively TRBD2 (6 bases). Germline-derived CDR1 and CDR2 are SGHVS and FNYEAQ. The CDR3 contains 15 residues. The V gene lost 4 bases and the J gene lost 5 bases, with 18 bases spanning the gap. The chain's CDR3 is CASSSEGGILDEQYF. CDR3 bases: TGTGCCAGCAGCTCCGAAGGAGGGATTCTCGACGAGCAGTACTTC. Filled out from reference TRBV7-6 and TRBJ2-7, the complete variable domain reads GAGVSQSPRYKVTKRGQDVALRCDPISGHVSLYWYRQALGQGPEFLTYFNYEAQQDKSGLPNDRFSAERPEGSISTLTIQRTEQRDSAMYRCASSSEGGILDEQYFGPGTRLTVT.

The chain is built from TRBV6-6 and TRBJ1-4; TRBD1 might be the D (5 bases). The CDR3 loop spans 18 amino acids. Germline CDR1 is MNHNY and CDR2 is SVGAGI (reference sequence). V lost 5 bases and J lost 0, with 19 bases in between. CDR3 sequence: CASSRIARVIATNEKLFF. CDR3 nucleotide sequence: TGTGCCAGCAGTCGAATTGCCAGGGTTATTGCAACTAATGAAAAACTGTTTTTT.

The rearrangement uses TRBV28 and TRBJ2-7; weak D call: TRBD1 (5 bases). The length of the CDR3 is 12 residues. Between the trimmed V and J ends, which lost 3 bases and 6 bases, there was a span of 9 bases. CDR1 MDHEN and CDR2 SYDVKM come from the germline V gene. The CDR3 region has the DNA TGTGCCAGCAGTTTCACAGGTCGCGAGCAGTACTTC. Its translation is CASSFTGREQYF.

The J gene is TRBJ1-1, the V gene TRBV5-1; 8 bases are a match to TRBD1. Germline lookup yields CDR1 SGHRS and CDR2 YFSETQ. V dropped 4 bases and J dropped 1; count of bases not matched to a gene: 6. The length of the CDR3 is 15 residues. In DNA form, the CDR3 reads TGCGCCAGCAGCCCAGGGGGACAGGAGAACACTGAAGCTTTCTTT. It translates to CASSPGGQENTEAFF.

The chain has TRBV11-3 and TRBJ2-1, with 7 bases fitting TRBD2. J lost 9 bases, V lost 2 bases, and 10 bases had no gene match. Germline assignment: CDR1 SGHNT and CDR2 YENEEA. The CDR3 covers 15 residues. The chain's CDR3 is CASSLMAGVGSEQFF. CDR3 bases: TGTGCCAGCAGCTTAATGGCGGGAGTTGGCAGTGAGCAGTTCTTC.

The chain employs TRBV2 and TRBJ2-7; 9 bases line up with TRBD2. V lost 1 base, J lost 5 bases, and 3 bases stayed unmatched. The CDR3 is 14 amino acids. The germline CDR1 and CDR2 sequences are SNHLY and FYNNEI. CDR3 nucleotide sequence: TGTGCCAGCAGTGAAGTAGCGGGAGTCCACGAGCAGTACTTC. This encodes CASSEVAGVHEQYF.

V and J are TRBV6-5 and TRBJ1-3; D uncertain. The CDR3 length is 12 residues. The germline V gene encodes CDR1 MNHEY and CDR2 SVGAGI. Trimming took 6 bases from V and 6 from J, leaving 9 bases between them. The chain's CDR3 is CASREVENTIYF. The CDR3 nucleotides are TGTGCCAGCAGGGAGGTGGAAAACACCATATATTTT.

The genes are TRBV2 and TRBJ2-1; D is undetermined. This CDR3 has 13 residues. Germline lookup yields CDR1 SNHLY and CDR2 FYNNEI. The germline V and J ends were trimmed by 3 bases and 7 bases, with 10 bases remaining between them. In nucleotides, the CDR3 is TGTGCCAGCAGTGAGGAAGCACTAAATGAGCAGTTCTTC. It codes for CASSEEALNEQFF.

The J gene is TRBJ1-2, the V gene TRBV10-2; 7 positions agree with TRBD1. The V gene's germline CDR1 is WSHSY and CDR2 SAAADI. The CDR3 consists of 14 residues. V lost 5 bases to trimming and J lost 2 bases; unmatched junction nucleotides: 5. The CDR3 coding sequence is TGCGCCAGCAGTTATCCGGGACAGAACTATGGCTACACCTTC. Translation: CASSYPGQNYGYTF.

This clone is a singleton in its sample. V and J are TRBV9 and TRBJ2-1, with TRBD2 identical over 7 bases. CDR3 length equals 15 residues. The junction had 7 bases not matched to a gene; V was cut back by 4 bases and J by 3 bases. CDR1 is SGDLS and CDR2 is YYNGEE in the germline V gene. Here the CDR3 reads CASSLSGGSYNEQFF. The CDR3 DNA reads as TGTGCCAGCAGCCTATCTGGCGGGAGCTACAATGAGCAGTTCTTC.

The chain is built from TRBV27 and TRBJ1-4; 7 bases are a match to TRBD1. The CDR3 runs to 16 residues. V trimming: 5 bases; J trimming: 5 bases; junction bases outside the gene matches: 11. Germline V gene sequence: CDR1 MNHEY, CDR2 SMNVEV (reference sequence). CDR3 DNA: TGTGCCAGCAGTCGTTACGGACAGGCTCGAAATGAAAAACTGTTTTTT. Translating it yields CASSRYGQARNEKLFF.

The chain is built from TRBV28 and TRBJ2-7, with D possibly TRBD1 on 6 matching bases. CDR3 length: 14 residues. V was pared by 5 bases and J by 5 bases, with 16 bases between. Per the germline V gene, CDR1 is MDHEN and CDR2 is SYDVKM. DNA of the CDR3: TGTGCCAGCAGTGGTCCGGGACAAGTCAACGAGCAGTACTTC. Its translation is CASSGPGQVNEQYF. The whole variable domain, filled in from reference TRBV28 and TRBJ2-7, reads DVKVTQSSRYLVKRTGEKVFLECVQDMDHENMFWYRQDPGLGLRLIYFSYDVKMKEKGDIPEGYSVSREKKERFSLILESASTNQTSMYLCASSGPGQVNEQYFGPGTRLTVT.